This passage covers 27 T cell receptor beta chains from one sample sequenced in a study of blood T cell repertoires in COVID-19. Here immunoSEQ multiplex PCR was the method, and the copy in TCRdb shows in-frame clones only, minus some. The sample contains fewer than 40,000 clones, about 88% of which appear only once. The specimen was peripheral blood. These receptors were obtained from a man between 65 and 80 years old with active COVID-19.

The rearrangement joins TRBV7-2 to TRBJ2-1; TRBD1 is a possible D gene (7 bases). V was shortened by 6 bases and J by 1 base, with 19 bases between the two germline ends. The CDR3 spans 17 residues. Germline CDR1 SGHTA, CDR2 FQGNSA. CDR3 DNA: TGTGCCAGCAGTAGAGGGGGCCAGCGGGTTTCCTACAATGAGCAGTTCTTC. Translating it yields CASSRGGQRVSYNEQFF.

The gene calls are TRBV7-9 and TRBJ2-1, with 9 bases aligning to TRBD2. Germline CDR1 SEHNR, CDR2 FQNEAQ (reference sequence). CDR3 length: 17 amino acids. V was clipped by 5 bases and J by 13 bases; unmatched bases: 21. The chain's CDR3 is CASSPTTGGLALIPQFF. In nucleotides, the CDR3 is TGTGCCAGCAGCCCCACAACGGGAGGACTAGCGCTAATCCCCCAGTTCTTC.

The chain employs TRBV6-5 and TRBJ1-2, with 7 nucleotides matching TRBD1. CDR3 length: 12 residues. Per the germline V gene, CDR1 is MNHEY and CDR2 is SVGAGI. Unmatched junction bases numbered 5, after V lost 5 bases and J lost 8 bases. Here the CDR3 reads CASSPTGVGYTF. In DNA form, the CDR3 reads TGTGCCAGCAGTCCCACAGGGGTCGGCTACACCTTC.

J is TRBJ2-3 and V is TRBV9; 8 bases agree with TRBD2. Germline values: CDR1 SGDLS, CDR2 YYNGEE. V gave up 0 bases and J gave up 3 bases; unmatched junction bases: 3. This CDR3 comprises 15 residues. CDR3 loop: CASSVVASGTDTQYF. For the CDR3, the DNA is TGTGCCAGCAGCGTAGTTGCTAGCGGGACAGATACGCAGTATTTT.

The V gene is TRBV3-1 (or the pseudogene TRBV3-2), the J gene TRBJ1-6; the match to TRBD1 covers 7 bases. Trimming cost V 5 bases and J 6 bases; bases outside gene matches: 4. The CDR3 loop spans 14 amino acids. Germline values: CDR1 LGHDT, CDR2 YNNKEL (reference sequence). The CDR3 loop reads CASSLTGANSPLHF. CDR3 DNA sequence: TGTGCCAGCAGCTTAACAGGGGCTAATTCACCCCTCCACTTT.

J is TRBJ1-4 and V is TRBV5-6; possibly TRBD1 for D (6 bases). CDR1 is SGHDT and CDR2 is YYEEEE in the germline V gene. CDR3 length: 15 amino acids. Trimming took 4 bases from V and 0 from J, leaving 10 bases between them. The CDR3 protein is CASSAGQTTNEKLFF. The CDR3 DNA sequence: TGTGCCAGCAGCGCCGGACAGACAACTAATGAAAAACTGTTTTTT.

The genes are TRBV19 and TRBJ2-1, with TRBD2 matching 7 bases. V lost 8 bases and J lost 8; bases outside the gene matches: 6. Germline assignment: CDR1 LNHDA and CDR2 SQIVND (reference sequence). The CDR3 has 12 amino acids. The CDR3 coding sequence is TGTGCCAGTTCCGGACTAGTTCATGAGCAGTTCTTC. Translation gives CASSGLVHEQFF. Full variable domain (missing parts from reference TRBV19 and TRBJ2-1): DGGITQSPKYLFRKEGQNVTLSCEQNLNHDAMYWYRQDPGQGLRLIYYSQIVNDFQKGDIAEGYSVSREKKESFPLTVTSAQKNPTAFYLCASSGLVHEQFFGPGTRLTVL.

The chain is built from TRBV5-8 and TRBJ2-5, with D tentatively TRBD2 (5 bases). V lost 2 bases and J lost 0, with 14 bases in between. Germline values: CDR1 SGHTS, CDR2 YDEGEE. The CDR3 contains 16 residues. This CDR3 is CASSFFSGRYQETQYF. CDR3 nucleotide sequence: TGTGCCAGCAGCTTCTTTTCGGGGAGATACCAAGAGACCCAGTACTTC.

V usage is TRBV11-2 and J usage is TRBJ1-3; tentatively, D is TRBD1 (6 bases). The V end was cut by 5 bases, the J end by 0 bases, with 20 bases between. This CDR3 has 18 amino acids. CDR1 and CDR2 from the germline V gene are SGHAT and FQNNGV. CDR3: CASSLQVRTVFSGNTIYF. As DNA, the CDR3 is TGTGCCAGCAGCCTTCAAGTTAGGACAGTGTTCTCTGGAAACACCATATATTTT.

In nucleotides, the CDR3 is TGTGCCAGTAGTCCGGACAGATTCTATGGCTACACCTTC. This sequence encodes CASSPDRFYGYTF. The chain recombines TRBV19 with TRBJ1-2; TRBD1 might be the D (6 bases). V was cut by 5 bases and J by 4 bases, with 11 bases left in between. The CDR3 has 13 amino acids. CDR1 is LNHDA, CDR2 SQIVND, per germline (reference sequence).

This clone was seen only once. The CDR3 region is CASSVWDTYEQYF. The CDR3 coding sequence is TGTGCCAGCAGCGTCTGGGACACCTACGAGCAGTACTTC. The chain combines TRBV7-9 with TRBJ2-7; a weak D match, TRBD1 (6 bases). Germline CDR1 and CDR2: SEHNR and FQNEAQ (reference sequence). The CDR3 loop spans 13 amino acids. V lost 5 bases to trimming and J lost 2 bases, with 10 bases between them.

The chain couples TRBV6-5 to TRBJ1-4, with no clear D. CDR3 length equals 13 residues. The V end was cut by 8 bases, the J end by 1 base, with 8 bases between. CDR1 MNHEY and CDR2 SVGAGI come from the germline V gene. CDR3 amino acids: CASGRGTNEKLFF. The CDR3 coding sequence is TGTGCCAGCGGCCGGGGAACTAATGAAAAACTGTTTTTT.

V is TRBV5-1 and J is TRBJ2-3; 8 bases line up with TRBD1. The germline V gene has CDR1 SGHRS and CDR2 YFSETQ. The CDR3 is made up of 17 amino acids. V lost 0 bases, J lost 5 bases, and 11 bases stayed unmatched. The CDR3 DNA is TGCGCCAGCAGCTTGGCCGTAGTAGGACAGGGAGTAGATACGCAGTATTTT. It translates to CASSLAVVGQGVDTQYF.

This clone was counted only a few times. V usage is TRBV5-5 and J usage is TRBJ1-6; 7 nucleotides agree with TRBD1. Germline V gene data show CDR1 as SGHKS and CDR2 as YYEKEE (reference sequence). V lost 0 bases to trimming and J lost 3 bases; unmatched junction nucleotides: 0. This CDR3 comprises 15 residues. The CDR3 region is CASSLDRGYNSPLHF. CDR3 bases: TGTGCCAGCAGCTTGGACAGGGGCTATAATTCACCCCTCCACTTT.

This CDR3 reads CASSSLGPRSNSPLHF. The CDR3 DNA reads TGCGCCAGCAGCTCCCTGGGGCCCAGATCAAATTCACCCCTCCACTTT. This chain connects TRBV5-1 to TRBJ1-6; D is possibly TRBD1 (5 bases). The CDR3 has 16 residues. CDR1 is SGHRS and CDR2 is YFSETQ in the germline V gene. V lost 3 bases to trimming and J lost 7 bases, with 17 bases between them. Full variable domain (rest looked up from reference TRBV5-1 and TRBJ1-6): KAGVTQTPRYLIKTRGQQVTLSCSPISGHRSVSWYQQTPGQGLQFLFEYFSETQRNKGNFPGRFSGRQFSNSRSEMNVSTLELGDSALYLCASSSLGPRSNSPLHFGNGTRLTVT.

This sequence joins TRBV7-8 and TRBJ2-1; D is undetermined. V was pared by 5 bases and J by 5 bases, with 10 bases between. Germline CDR1 reads SGHVS; CDR2 reads FQNEAQ. This CDR3 is 13 amino acids long. CDR3 DNA sequence: TGTGCCAGCAGCCCATACATTGACAATGAGCAGTTCTTC. It yields the protein CASSPYIDNEQFF.

The chain uses TRBV5-1 and TRBJ2-3; 9 positions match TRBD2. Germline loops: CDR1 SGHRS, CDR2 YFSETQ. The CDR3 runs to 14 residues. With 4 bases clipped from V and 8 bases from J, the junction kept 8 bases outside the gene matches. CDR3 loop: CASSPGTSMATQYF. DNA for the CDR3: TGCGCCAGCAGCCCCGGGACTAGCATGGCTACGCAGTATTTT.

This chain joins TRBV5-1 and TRBJ2-7, with D maybe TRBD1 (5 bases). V was trimmed by 1 base and J by 4 bases, leaving 9 bases between them. The CDR3 loop spans 13 amino acids. Germline loops: CDR1 SGHRS, CDR2 YFSETQ. CDR3 nucleotides: TGCGCCAGCAGCTTGCTCAGGGATTACGAGCAGTACTTC. Its protein product is CASSLLRDYEQYF.

This chain joins TRBV5-1 and TRBJ2-3; 8 bases align to TRBD2. The germline V gene has CDR1 SGHRS and CDR2 YFSETQ. V shed 0 bases, J shed 6 bases, and the junction held 12 bases outside the gene matches. The CDR3 consists of 17 residues. As DNA, the CDR3 is TGCGCCAGCAGCTTGGCTCGGTCCGGGAGGGCCAGGGATACGCAGTATTTT. This encodes CASSLARSGRARDTQYF.

The chain employs TRBV7-3 and TRBJ2-5; D is unclear. V was cut by 2 bases and J by 0 bases, with 4 bases left in between. The CDR3 runs to 13 residues. From germline, CDR1 is SGHTA and CDR2 FQGTGA. CDR3 in DNA: TGTGCCAGCAGCTTATCTTACCAAGAGACCCAGTACTTC. Translation gives CASSLSYQETQYF.

V and J are TRBV30 and TRBJ2-7, with a weak D call TRBD1 (6 bases). Deletions cut 6 bases from V and 4 bases from J, with 13 bases between. The CDR3 is 12 amino acids. In germline, CDR1 is GTSNPN, CDR2 SVGIG (reference sequence). The CDR3 bases are TGTGCCTGCTTCGGACAGAAATACGAGCAGTACTTC. Residues: CACFGQKYEQYF.

Only one count was recorded for this clone. The chain uses TRBV7-9 and TRBJ1-1; unclear D gene. V was cut by 5 bases and J by 6 bases, with 13 bases left in between. The CDR3 totals 13 residues. Germline lookup yields CDR1 SEHNR and CDR2 FQNEAQ (reference sequence). In DNA, the CDR3 is TGTGCCAGCAGCCCCTCGGGAGGGCCTGAAGCTTTCTTT. It codes for CASSPSGGPEAFF.

The chain combines TRBV19 with TRBJ2-3; TRBD1 might be the D (6 bases). V lost 9 bases, J lost 3 bases, and 19 bases lay in between. Germline values: CDR1 LNHDA, CDR2 SQIVND (reference sequence). The CDR3 is 15 amino acids. This CDR3 is CASRTGTLSTDTQYF. As DNA, the CDR3 is TGTGCCAGCAGAACCGGGACATTAAGTACAGATACGCAGTATTTT.

The chain couples TRBV7-2 to TRBJ2-5; 9 nucleotides agree with TRBD2. The germline V gene has CDR1 SGHTA and CDR2 FQGNSA. V trimming: 1 base; J trimming: 2 bases; junction bases outside the gene matches: 5. This CDR3 contains 16 residues. For the CDR3, the DNA is TGTGCCAGCAGCTTAGGAGGCGGGGGGGGTCAAGAGACCCAGTACTTC. It encodes CASSLGGGGGQETQYF.

The V gene is TRBV9, the J gene TRBJ2-2, with a possible D match to TRBD2 (6 bases). Germline V CDR1 and CDR2: SGDLS, YYNGEE. The germline V and J ends were trimmed by 0 bases and 0 bases, with 12 bases remaining between them. The CDR3 has 17 residues. The CDR3 region is CASSVVPGETNTGELFF. The CDR3, as DNA: TGTGCCAGCAGCGTAGTTCCGGGGGAGACGAACACCGGGGAGCTGTTTTTT.

This clone was seen a handful of times. This chain links TRBV7-2 with TRBJ1-4, with a possible D match to TRBD1 (5 bases). Trimming took off 2 bases at V and 5 bases at J, with 15 bases between the two ends. This CDR3 contains 16 residues. Germline assignment: CDR1 SGHTA and CDR2 FQGNSA. CDR3 DNA sequence: TGTGCCAGCAGCTTATCCCGACAGACCCACAATGAAAAACTGTTTTTT. Amino acid sequence: CASSLSRQTHNEKLFF.

This chain connects TRBV6-2 or TRBV6-3 to TRBJ2-7; D unresolved. V lost 0 bases and J 5 bases, leaving 5 bases between the germline ends. The CDR3 consists of 12 residues. Germline V CDR1 and CDR2: MNHEY, SVGEGT. In DNA, the CDR3 is TGTGCCAGCAGTTACTCCACTCACGAGCAGTACTTC. Its protein is CASSYSTHEQYF.